This T cell receptor beta chain was sequenced for a study of T cells in Graves' hyperthyroidism and ophthalmopathy. This clonotype has only a few counts. What it binds is not known. Study-level findings and limits: Most thyroid-expanded clonotypes above 0.001 were also found in blood.

The CDR3 regions of TCR beta were amplified from RNA transcripts. Initially, a first-round RT-PCR of the TCR CDR3 employed the HTBI primer set. One entry per CDR3 protein, called by TCRdb with MiXCR from the multiplex PCR reads. The sample records a few hundred thousand distinct CDR3 sequences, roughly 15% being singletons. The germline CDR1 and CDR2 sequences are SGDLS and YYNGEE. This CDR3 region has 14 residues. J gave up 4 bases and V 4 bases, and 5 bases lay outside the gene matches. This receptor was obtained from a woman aged 25 to 39 with Graves' ophthalmopathy. The chain has TRBV9 and TRBJ1-1; 9 nucleotides agree with TRBD1. The sample consisted of blood. CDR3 protein: CASSFSDRGTEAFF. The CDR3 DNA sequence: TGTGCCAGCAGCTTCTCGGACAGGGGCACTGAAGCTTTCTTT. Based on the CDR3 plus reference TRBV9 and TRBJ1-1, the full variable domain is DSGVTQTPKHLITATGQRVTLRCSPRSGDLSVYWYQQSLDQGLQFLIQYYNGEERAKGNILERFSAQQFPDLHSELNLSSLELGDSALYFCASSFSDRGTEAFFGQGTRLTVV.